The rows below give T cell receptor beta chains drawn from one sample of a study of cytomegalovirus exposure and HLA in healthy donors. The data were produced by immunoSEQ multiplex PCR, yet TCRdb's version contains in-frame clones alone and is incomplete. The sample includes some 33,000 clones, approximately 61% of them seen just once. The material sequenced was PBMCs. The receptors stem from a man aged 45-60 years in good health and CMV-seropositive. Each CDR3 is given with its conserved first and last residue. Each record gives: D gene, V gene, clone size, J gene, CDR3 protein, CDR3 DNA. D genes are given only for firm matches. Not every row has a clone size; where given, it reads once, few, many or a size class.

.	TRBV30	.	TRBJ2-3	CAWTGDLYTDTQYF	TGTGCCTGGACGGGGGACTTGTACACAGATACGCAGTATTTT
.	TRBV9	.	TRBJ1-6	CASSPAGSYNSPLHF	TGTGCCAGCAGCCCCGCGGGCAGTTATAATTCACCCCTCCACTTT
TRBD1	TRBV15	few	TRBJ2-7	CATSKLGQGLTYEQYF	TGTGCCACCAGCAAATTGGGACAGGGGTTGACCTACGAGCAGTACTTC
TRBD2	TRBV30	.	TRBJ2-1	CAWSVAGLWKGEQFF	TGTGCCTGGAGTGTAGCGGGACTATGGAAGGGTGAGCAGTTCTTC
TRBD1	TRBV6-5	.	TRBJ1-2	CASSSIGTAGGYGYTF	TGTGCCAGCAGTTCGATCGGGACAGCTGGGGGCTATGGCTACACCTTC
TRBD1	TRBV5-1	.	TRBJ1-1	CASSLRFRDSEAFF	TGCGCCAGCAGCTTGCGTTTCCGGGACAGTGAAGCTTTCTTT
.	TRBV4-2	.	TRBJ2-4	CASSQESAREATKNIQYF	TGTGCCAGCAGCCAAGAATCGGCTAGGGAGGCTACCAAAAACATTCAGTACTTC
.	TRBV7-2	few	TRBJ1-1	CASSLRGKGTEAFF	TGTGCCAGCAGCTTAAGGGGGAAGGGTACTGAAGCTTTCTTT
TRBD1	TRBV2	.	TRBJ2-1	CASKGQGNEQFF	TGTGCCAGCAAGGGACAGGGTAATGAGCAGTTCTTC
TRBD2	TRBV30	.	TRBJ2-3	CAWSDPLFQRGSTDTQYF	TGTGCCTGGAGTGACCCCCTTTTCCAGCGGGGTAGCACAGATACGCAGTATTTT
TRBD2	TRBV10-1	.	TRBJ2-2	CASSRLAGGTGELFF	TGCGCCAGCAGTAGACTAGCGGGAGGGACCGGGGAGCTGTTTTTT
.	TRBV7-8	.	TRBJ1-5	CASSLGRGGYQPQHF	TGTGCCAGCAGCTTAGGCAGGGGTGGGTATCAGCCCCAGCATTTT
.	TRBV7-8	few	TRBJ1-3	CASSLQGLSGNTIYF	TGTGCCAGCAGCTTACAGGGACTCTCTGGAAACACCATATATTTT
.	TRBV7-3	.	TRBJ1-6	CASSLTLGGNSPLHF	TGTGCCAGCAGCTTAACGTTGGGGGGAAATTCACCCCTCCACTTT
TRBD1	TRBV2	.	TRBJ2-7	CASTFRQGASALF	TGTGCCAGCACCTTCAGGCAGGGGGCTTCCGCTCTATTC
.	TRBV7-2	.	TRBJ1-1	CASSPSTNGIAEAFF	TGTGCCAGCAGCCCAAGTACAAACGGGATCGCTGAAGCTTTCTTT
.	TRBV28	.	TRBJ1-2	CASSFGGGSYGYTF	TGTGCCAGCAGTTTTGGCGGAGGGTCCTATGGCTACACCTTC
TRBD1	TRBV4-1	.	TRBJ1-5	CASNSQGQNQPQHF	TGCGCCAGCAACAGCCAGGGACAGAATCAGCCCCAGCATTTT
.	TRBV10-2	.	TRBJ2-4	CASSESRATIQYF	TGCGCCAGCAGTGAGTCGAGAGCAACCATTCAGTACTTC
TRBD1	TRBV6-1	.	TRBJ2-7	CASSAATGGSYEQYF	TGTGCCAGCAGCGCCGCGACAGGGGGCTCCTACGAGCAGTACTTC
.	TRBV5-1	few	TRBJ2-5	CASSFGLAIETQYF	TGCGCCAGCAGCTTTGGTCTAGCGATAGAGACCCAGTACTTC
.	TRBV6-1	.	TRBJ1-2	CASSERGTDYGYTF	TGTGCCAGCAGTGAAAGGGGGACGGATTATGGCTACACCTTC
TRBD2	TRBV6-5	.	TRBJ2-2	CASSRTSKGGELFF	TGTGCCAGCAGCCGGACTAGCAAGGGCGGGGAGCTGTTTTTT
.	TRBV1	.	TRBJ2-7	CTSSQDGDEQYF	TGCACCAGCAGCCAAGATGGAGACGAGCAGTACTTC
TRBD2	TRBV30	.	TRBJ2-5	CAWSYPGLAGETQYF	TGTGCCTGGAGTTACCCGGGACTAGCGGGGGAGACCCAGTACTTC
.	TRBV7-8	.	TRBJ2-5	CASSQTRETQYF	TGTGCCAGCAGCCAAACCCGGGAGACCCAGTACTTC
.	TRBV28	.	TRBJ2-1	CASSFLSYNEQFF	TGTGCCAGCAGTTTCCTCTCCTACAATGAGCAGTTCTTC
.	TRBV5-1	once	TRBJ1-2	CASSLSLGGRPNYGYTF	TGCGCCAGCAGCTTGAGTCTCGGGGGGAGGCCTAACTATGGCTACACCTTC
TRBD1	TRBV29-1	.	TRBJ2-7	CSVELYHFGTGKYEQYF	TGCAGCGTTGAACTCTACCATTTCGGGACAGGGAAATACGAGCAGTACTTC
.	TRBV30	.	TRBJ1-4	CAWSPSSTNEKLFF	TGTGCCTGGAGCCCGTCGTCTACTAATGAAAAACTGTTTTTT
TRBD1	TRBV4-3	many	TRBJ1-6	CASSQDTGTGKGPLHF	TGCGCCAGCAGCCAAGACACCGGGACAGGCAAAGGGCCCCTCCACTTT
.	TRBV6-5	.	TRBJ1-1	CASSYSGGTEAFF	TGTGCCAGCAGTTACTCTGGAGGGACTGAAGCTTTCTTT
.	TRBV9	.	TRBJ1-2	CASSAQTGLAYGYTF	TGTGCCAGCAGCGCCCAGACAGGACTGGCCTATGGCTACACCTTC
TRBD2	TRBV10-3	few	TRBJ2-7	CAISSGLADPYEQYF	TGTGCCATCAGCTCCGGACTAGCGGACCCCTACGAGCAGTACTTC